This entry describes one T cell receptor (beta chain). This CDR3 has 13 amino acids. Trimming left V 2 bases short and J 3 bases short, with 9 bases between. Germline assignment: CDR1 SGDLS and CDR2 YYNGEE. This entry is derived from a study of blood T cell repertoires in COVID-19. Profiled with immunoSEQ multiplex PCR; TCRdb holds only in-frame clones, not every one. The table lists some 260,000 clones, 88% of them singletons. This rearrangement joins TRBV9 to TRBJ2-7; D unclear. This receptor was identified in a human donor in a cohort sampled during active COVID-19. Source material: peripheral blood. CDR3 loop: CASSVQDNYEQYF. The CDR3 DNA reads TGTGCCAGCAGCGTTCAGGATAACTACGAGCAGTACTTC.